What follows is one T cell receptor (beta chain) and its context. Its antigen remains unknown. These data come from a study of cytomegalovirus exposure and HLA in healthy donors. General observations from the study: According to a subsequent analysis, TCR clusters from the first cohort were inclined to appear together in the 100 to 150 validation repertoires.

Some clones are missing from TCRdb's copy, which holds only in-frame ones; the method was immunoSEQ multiplex PCR. The sample has roughly 150,000 clones, 96% seen once; the top ten hold under 0.9%. Germline V gene data show CDR1 as SGHRS and CDR2 as YFSETQ. J lost 0 bases, V lost 4 bases, and 4 bases had no gene match. The CDR3 runs to 15 residues. The gene calls are TRBV5-1 and TRBJ2-1; 7 bases match TRBD2. The sequencing input was PBMCs. The clonotype originates from a woman aged 18-29 years in good health and CMV-seronegative. CDR3 amino acids: CASSLGGSSYNEQFF. In DNA, the CDR3 is TGCGCCAGCAGCCTCGGGGGGAGCTCCTACAATGAGCAGTTCTTC.